Presented here are 21 T cell receptor beta chains from one specimen sequenced in a study of blood T cell repertoires in COVID-19. Sequencing was performed with immunoSEQ multiplex PCR; in TCRdb, only in-frame clones are kept and a portion is missing. Seen here are over 150,000 clones, around 84% observed once, and the top ten hold roughly 0.58%. Sequencing was done on a sample of peripheral blood. These TCRs come from a man in his fifties or sixties with COVID-19, enrolled during active disease.

The V and J genes are TRBV4-1 and TRBJ1-2; D remains ambiguous. This CDR3 is 14 amino acids long. Trimming took off 0 bases at V and 4 bases at J, with 9 bases between the two ends. The V gene's germline CDR1 is MGHRA and CDR2 YSYEKL. Here the CDR3 reads CASSQESGIYGYTF. CDR3 DNA: TGCGCCAGCAGCCAAGAGAGCGGAATCTATGGCTACACCTTC.

The CDR3 protein is CASSSRTGSEAFF. CDR3 bases: TGTGCCAGCAGTAGCAGAACAGGGTCTGAAGCTTTCTTT. The chain is built from TRBV9 and TRBJ1-1, with D possibly TRBD1 on 6 matching bases. V was shortened by 5 bases and J by 6 bases, with 14 bases between the two germline ends. CDR3 length: 13 residues. Looked up from germline, CDR1 is SGDLS and CDR2 is YYNGEE. Drawing the rest from reference TRBV9 and TRBJ1-1, the complete variable domain is DSGVTQTPKHLITATGQRVTLRCSPRSGDLSVYWYQQSLDQGLQFLIQYYNGEERAKGNILERFSAQQFPDLHSELNLSSLELGDSALYFCASSSRTGSEAFFGQGTRLTVV.

This chain connects TRBV18 to TRBJ1-2, with a tentative D call TRBD1 (6 bases). There are 14 residues in the CDR3. The germline V and J ends were trimmed by 6 bases and 2 bases, with 13 bases remaining between them. In germline, CDR1 is KGHSH, CDR2 LQKENI. The CDR3 nucleotides are TGTGCCAGCTCGCCCAAGGGGGAGAACTATGGCTACACCTTC. Translation gives CASSPKGENYGYTF.

This clone came up once. The chain uses TRBV19 and TRBJ2-7, with 7 bases lining up with TRBD1. Germline V gene data show CDR1 as LNHDA and CDR2 as SQIVND (reference sequence). This CDR3 comprises 13 residues. With 6 bases clipped from V and 1 base from J, the junction kept 3 bases outside the gene matches. The chain's CDR3 is CASRPQGSYEQYF. The CDR3 nucleotides read TGTGCCAGTAGGCCACAGGGGTCCTACGAGCAGTACTTC.

This clone was counted once. The chain combines TRBV7-8 with TRBJ1-5, with D possibly TRBD1 on 6 matching bases. With 5 bases removed from V and 4 bases from J, the gap between germline ends came to 15 bases. In germline, CDR1 is SGHVS, CDR2 FQNEAQ. This CDR3 contains 15 residues. The CDR3 sequence is CASSPGAQVNQPQHF. The CDR3 nucleotides read TGTGCCAGCAGCCCAGGGGCACAAGTAAATCAGCCCCAGCATTTT.

This chain uses TRBV29-1 with TRBJ2-7; a possible D gene is TRBD1 (6 bases). The CDR3 runs 12 residues. Trimming removed 7 bases at V and 0 bases at J, with 10 bases between. Germline-derived CDR1 and CDR2 are SQVTM and ANQGSEA. In DNA, the CDR3 is TGCAGCGCACAGGGAAGCTCCTACGAGCAGTACTTC. It codes for CSAQGSSYEQYF.

The chain has TRBV28 and TRBJ2-7; 7 positions agree with TRBD1. V lost 7 bases and J lost 4; bases outside the gene matches: 10. This CDR3 is 14 amino acids long. CDR1 is MDHEN, CDR2 SYDVKM, per germline. CDR3 amino acids: CASTRGQSIYEQYF. DNA of the CDR3: TGTGCCAGCACCCGGGGACAGAGCATATACGAGCAGTACTTC. The full variable domain, rest sourced from reference TRBV28 and TRBJ2-7, is DVKVTQSSRYLVKRTGEKVFLECVQDMDHENMFWYRQDPGLGLRLIYFSYDVKMKEKGDIPEGYSVSREKKERFSLILESASTNQTSMYLCASTRGQSIYEQYFGPGTRLTVT.

This sequence joins TRBV12-3 or TRBV12-4 and TRBJ1-1; TRBD1 matches at 7 bases. J gave up 10 bases and V 5 bases, and 4 bases lay outside the gene matches. The CDR3 is 11 amino acids. The CDR3 sequence: CASSGQVTAFF. The CDR3 nucleotides read TGTGCCAGCAGTGGACAGGTCACAGCTTTCTTT.

This clone was observed a handful of times. The rearrangement uses TRBV11-3 and TRBJ2-2; 7 bases are shared with TRBD1. The CDR3 has 14 residues. V lost 5 bases, J lost 6 bases, and 6 bases stayed unmatched. Germline CDR1 reads SGHNT; CDR2 reads YENEEA. The CDR3 loop reads CASSHSDRAGELFF. The CDR3 DNA reads TGTGCCAGCAGCCATTCAGACAGGGCCGGGGAGCTGTTTTTT.

The J gene is TRBJ1-1, the V gene TRBV3-1 (or the pseudogene TRBV3-2); D unclear. Germline loops: CDR1 LGHDT, CDR2 YNNKEL (reference sequence). There are 13 residues in the CDR3. The germline V and J ends were trimmed by 2 bases and 0 bases, with 4 bases remaining between them. The CDR3 sequence: CASSQLMNTEAFF. CDR3 nucleotides: TGTGCCAGCAGCCAACTTATGAACACTGAAGCTTTCTTT.

The V call is TRBV3-1 (or the pseudogene TRBV3-2), the J call TRBJ2-1, with 14 bases that match TRBD2. The length of the CDR3 is 15 residues. The germline V gene encodes CDR1 LGHDT and CDR2 YNNKEL (reference sequence). Unmatched junction bases numbered 6, after V lost 5 bases and J lost 9 bases. CDR3 residues: CASSDGLAGGFEQFF. The DNA of the CDR3 is TGTGCCAGCAGCGATGGACTAGCGGGGGGTTTTGAGCAGTTCTTC.

The chain joins TRBV18 to TRBJ2-1, with 7 bases aligning to TRBD2. The CDR3 spans 16 residues. Germline assignment: CDR1 KGHSH and CDR2 LQKENI. V shed 2 bases, J shed 6 bases, and the junction held 10 bases outside the gene matches. CDR3 coding DNA: TGTGCCAGCTCACCAACGAGGTGGGAGGGCCTCAATGAGCAGTTCTTC. It encodes CASSPTRWEGLNEQFF. The whole variable domain, filled in from reference TRBV18 and TRBJ2-1, reads NAGVMQNPRHLVRRRGQEARLRCSPMKGHSHVYWYRQLPEEGLKFMVYLQKENIIDESGMPKERFSAEFPKEGPSILRIQQVVRGDSAAYFCASSPTRWEGLNEQFFGPGTRLTVL.

The V gene is TRBV6-2 or TRBV6-3, the J gene TRBJ1-1; 7 bases agree with TRBD1. Germline V gene sequence: CDR1 MNHEY, CDR2 SVGEGT. The J segment lost 2 bases and the V segment lost 2 bases, leaving 5 bases of the junction unmatched. CDR3 length equals 15 residues. The CDR3 sequence: CASSYGGQPNTEAFF. CDR3 nucleotide sequence: TGTGCCAGCAGTTACGGGGGACAGCCCAACACTGAAGCTTTCTTT.

J is TRBJ2-2 and V is TRBV5-6, with D hard to call. CDR1 SGHDT and CDR2 YYEEEE come from the germline V gene. CDR3 size: 13 residues. V lost 1 base to trimming and J lost 6 bases, with 7 bases between them. The CDR3 spells CASSLYGPGELFF. The CDR3 DNA follows: TGTGCCAGCAGCTTGTACGGTCCCGGGGAGCTGTTTTTT.

This clone was seen only once. This chain uses TRBV19 with TRBJ2-3; 7 nucleotides match TRBD1. Germline CDR1 LNHDA, CDR2 SQIVND (reference sequence). The CDR3 length is 17 residues. The V segment lost 2 bases and the J segment 4 bases; nucleotides outside the gene matches: 12. CDR3 region: CASSIFLSGQGADTQYF. The CDR3 coding sequence is TGTGCCAGTAGTATATTTCTTTCGGGGCAGGGGGCAGATACGCAGTATTTT. Together with reference TRBV19 and TRBJ2-3, the CDR3 gives the full variable domain: DGGITQSPKYLFRKEGQNVTLSCEQNLNHDAMYWYRQDPGQGLRLIYYSQIVNDFQKGDIAEGYSVSREKKESFPLTVTSAQKNPTAFYLCASSIFLSGQGADTQYFGPGTRLTVL.

The rearrangement joins TRBV11-3 to TRBJ2-1; 13 bases agree with TRBD2. The V and J ends lost 5 bases and 8 bases, in that order; junction bases with no gene match: 6. Germline CDR1 reads SGHNT; CDR2 reads YENEEA. This CDR3 spans 15 amino acids. CDR3 residues: CASSLGLAGVDEQFF. CDR3 bases: TGTGCCAGCAGCCTAGGACTAGCGGGGGTGGATGAGCAGTTCTTC.

The chain joins TRBV4-1 to TRBJ1-2; 7 positions match TRBD1. Losses at the gene ends were 1 base for V and 7 bases for J; bases not matched to a gene: 12. This CDR3 region has 16 residues. CDR1 and CDR2 from the germline V gene are MGHRA and YSYEKL. CDR3 in amino acids: CASSQGIQGTVSGYTF. The CDR3, as DNA: TGCGCCAGCAGCCAAGGCATACAGGGGACTGTCTCTGGCTACACCTTC.

This clone was seen once. The chain is built from TRBV4-3 and TRBJ1-1, with TRBD1 matching 9 bases. In germline, CDR1 is LGHNA, CDR2 YSLEER. The V and J ends lost 0 bases and 11 bases, in that order; junction bases with no gene match: 10. The CDR3 runs to 15 residues. The CDR3: CASSQDNGQGLSAFF. As DNA, the CDR3 is TGCGCCAGCAGCCAAGATAACGGACAGGGGCTGAGTGCTTTCTTT.

V and J are TRBV24-1 and TRBJ1-1; maybe TRBD1 (5 bases). The V gene's germline CDR1 is KGHDR and CDR2 SFDVKD. V dropped 3 bases and J dropped 11 bases, with 15 bases sitting between them. CDR3 size: 13 residues. In DNA, the CDR3 is TGTGCCACCAGTGATCCTTGGGCAGGGAATGCTTTCTTT. Translating it yields CATSDPWAGNAFF.

This chain's CDR3 is CASSSTGGIYNEQFF. Written as DNA, the CDR3 is TGTGCCAGTAGTAGTACGGGGGGGATATACAATGAGCAGTTCTTC. V is TRBV19 and J is TRBJ2-1; 8 bases map to TRBD2. The germline gives CDR1 LNHDA, CDR2 SQIVND (reference sequence). CDR3 length: 15 residues. Losses at the gene ends were 4 bases for V and 4 bases for J; bases not matched to a gene: 6.

The V call is TRBV7-9, the J call TRBJ1-1; 10 bases are shared with TRBD1. Germline V gives CDR1 SEHNR, CDR2 FQNEAQ (reference sequence). The length of the CDR3 is 15 residues. J was trimmed by 4 bases and V by 5 bases; bases with no gene match: 7. The CDR3 DNA sequence: TGTGCCAGCAGCGGATCTTGGACAGGGGGCACTGAAGCTTTCTTT. Encoded protein: CASSGSWTGGTEAFF. The full variable domain, in which reference TRBV7-9 and TRBJ1-1 provide the parts outside the CDR3, is DTGVSQNPRHKITKRGQNVTFRCDPISEHNRLYWYRQTLGQGPEFLTYFQNEAQLEKSRLLSDRFSAERPKGSFSTLEIQRTEQGDSAMYLCASSGSWTGGTEAFFGQGTRLTVV.